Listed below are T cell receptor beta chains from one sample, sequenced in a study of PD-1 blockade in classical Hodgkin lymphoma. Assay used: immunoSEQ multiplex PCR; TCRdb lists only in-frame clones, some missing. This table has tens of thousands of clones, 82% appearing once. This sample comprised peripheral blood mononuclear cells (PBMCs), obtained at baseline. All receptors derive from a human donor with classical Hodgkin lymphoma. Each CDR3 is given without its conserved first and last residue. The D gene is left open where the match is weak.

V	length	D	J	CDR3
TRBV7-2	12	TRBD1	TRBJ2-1	ASSSQGDYNEQF
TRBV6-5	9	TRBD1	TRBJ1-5	ASSSQGAQH
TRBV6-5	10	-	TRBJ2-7	ATRGVSYEQY
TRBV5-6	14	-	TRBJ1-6	ASSSPGTYYNSPLH
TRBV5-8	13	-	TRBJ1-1	ASSLGWQPNTEAF
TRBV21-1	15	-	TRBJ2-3	ASSKDWGGANTDTQY
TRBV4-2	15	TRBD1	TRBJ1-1	ASSQDVRTGEGTEAF
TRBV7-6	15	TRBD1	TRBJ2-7	ASSLGGTGVPLYEQY
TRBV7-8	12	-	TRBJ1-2	ASTAAGLGNGYT
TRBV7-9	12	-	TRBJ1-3	ASSFRQIGNTIY
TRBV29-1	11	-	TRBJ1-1	SVAGGLNTEAF
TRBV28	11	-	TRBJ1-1	ASQIPSNTEAF
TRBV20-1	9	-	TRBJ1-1	SAQTDTEAF
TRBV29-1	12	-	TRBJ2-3	SVEDRRSTDTQY
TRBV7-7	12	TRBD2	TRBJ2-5	ASSLAGTRETQY
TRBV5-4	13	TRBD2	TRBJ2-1	ASTLSGGTYNEQF
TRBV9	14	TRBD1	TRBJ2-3	ASSPRGTGVTDTQY
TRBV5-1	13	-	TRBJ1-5	ASSLAGSSNQPQH
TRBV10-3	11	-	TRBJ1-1	AISQTGNTEAF
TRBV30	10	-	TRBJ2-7	AWSLASYEQY
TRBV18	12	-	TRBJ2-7	ASSPSSEYFEQY
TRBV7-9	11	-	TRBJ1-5	ASSGNHNQPQH
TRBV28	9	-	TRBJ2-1	ASSSSFKQF
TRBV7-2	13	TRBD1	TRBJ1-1	ASSPDRVVYTEAF
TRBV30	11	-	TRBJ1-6	AWRRGRNSPLH
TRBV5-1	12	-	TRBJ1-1	ASSLGQRDTEAF
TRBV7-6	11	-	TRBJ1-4	ASSLGSQEKLF
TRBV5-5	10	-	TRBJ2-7	ASSLDVYEQY
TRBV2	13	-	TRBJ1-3	ASTQGNSPGNTIY
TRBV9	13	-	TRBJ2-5	ASSVATGAWETQY
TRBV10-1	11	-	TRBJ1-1	ASQIQGEPEAF
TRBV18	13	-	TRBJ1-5	ASSPASSEDQPQH
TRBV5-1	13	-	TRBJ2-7	ASSPSGRSSGEQY